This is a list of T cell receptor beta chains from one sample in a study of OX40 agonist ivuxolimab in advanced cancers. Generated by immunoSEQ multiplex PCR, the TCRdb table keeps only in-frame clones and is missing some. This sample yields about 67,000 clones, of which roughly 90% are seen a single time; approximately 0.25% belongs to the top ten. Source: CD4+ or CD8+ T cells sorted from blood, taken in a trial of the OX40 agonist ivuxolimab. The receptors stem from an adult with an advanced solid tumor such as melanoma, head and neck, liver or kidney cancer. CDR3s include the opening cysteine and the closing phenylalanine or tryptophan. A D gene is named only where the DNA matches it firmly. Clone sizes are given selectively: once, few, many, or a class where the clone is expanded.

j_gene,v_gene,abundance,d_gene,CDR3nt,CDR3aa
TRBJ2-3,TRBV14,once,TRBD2,TGTGCCAACACTATTAGACTAGCGGGAGGGAGCACAGATACGCAGTATTTT,CANTIRLAGGSTDTQYF
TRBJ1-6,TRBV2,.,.,TGTGCCAGCAGTGAAGGGACCTTTAATTCACCCCTCCACTTT,CASSEGTFNSPLHF
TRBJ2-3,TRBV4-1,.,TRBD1,TGCGCCAGCAGCGCAAGATTTACAGGGGGCACAGATACGCAGTATTTT,CASSARFTGGTDTQYF
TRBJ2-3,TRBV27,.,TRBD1,TGTGCCAGCAGTTTATCTAGGACAGGGGGACAAGGGGGTACGCAGTATTTT,CASSLSRTGGQGGTQYF
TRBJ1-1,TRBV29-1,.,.,TGCAGCGTTGAAAAAGAGGAAGCTTTCTTT,CSVEKEEAFF
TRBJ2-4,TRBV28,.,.,TGTGCCAGCACTCCGGGACAGGTTCCCGGAGGCGGGAGGGCCGGGGCCAAAAACATTCAGTACTTC,CASTPGQVPGGGRAGAKNIQYF
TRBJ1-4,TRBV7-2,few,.,TGTGCCAGCAGCTTAGTGGGGTCAGGGCGAGAAAAACTGTTTTTT,CASSLVGSGREKLFF
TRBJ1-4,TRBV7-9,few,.,TGTGCCAGCAGCTTAGCCCGAGACAGGCTGACTAATGAAAAACTGTTTTTT,CASSLARDRLTNEKLFF
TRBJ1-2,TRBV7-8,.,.,TGTGCCAGCAGCTTGGACAGTAACTATGGCTACACCTTC,CASSLDSNYGYTF
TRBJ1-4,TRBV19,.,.,TGTGCCAGTAGTCCCACAGGTACTGAAAAACTGTTTTTT,CASSPTGTEKLFF
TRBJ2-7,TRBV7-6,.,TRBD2,TGTGCCAGCAGCTCACTAGCGGGACCCTACGAGCAGTACTTC,CASSSLAGPYEQYF
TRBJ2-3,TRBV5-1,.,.,TGCGCCAGCAGCTTCGTTGGGCTTTCTAGCACAGATACGCAGTATTTT,CASSFVGLSSTDTQYF
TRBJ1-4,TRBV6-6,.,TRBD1,TGTGCCAGCAGTTACGGGACAGGCAGTGAAAAACTGTTTTTT,CASSYGTGSEKLFF
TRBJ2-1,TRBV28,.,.,TGTGCCAGCAGTTTACCCGATGAGCAGTTCTTC,CASSLPDEQFF
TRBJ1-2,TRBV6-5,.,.,TGTGCCACCCTACCGGGCGGTTCAATACCGGACGGCTACACCTTC,CATLPGGSIPDGYTF
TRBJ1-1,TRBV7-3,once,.,TGTGCCAGCAGCTTAACCATGTCCGGGGAAGCTTTCTTT,CASSLTMSGEAFF
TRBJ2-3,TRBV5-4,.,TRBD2,TGTGCCAGCAGCCCAAGGACTAGCGGGATTATAGATACGCAGTATTTT,CASSPRTSGIIDTQYF
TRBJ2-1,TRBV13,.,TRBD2,TGTGCCAGCAGCTCCTGGACTAGCGGGAGGGGGCAGTTCTTC,CASSSWTSGRGQFF